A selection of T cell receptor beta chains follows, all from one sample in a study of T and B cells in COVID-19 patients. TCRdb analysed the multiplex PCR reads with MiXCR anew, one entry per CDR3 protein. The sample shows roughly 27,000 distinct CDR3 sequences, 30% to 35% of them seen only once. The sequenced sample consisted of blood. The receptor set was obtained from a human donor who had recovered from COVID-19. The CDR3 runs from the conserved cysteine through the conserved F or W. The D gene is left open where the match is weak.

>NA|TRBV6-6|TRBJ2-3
CASSYSRSTDTQYF
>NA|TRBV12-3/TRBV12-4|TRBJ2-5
CASSLAFDRTQYF
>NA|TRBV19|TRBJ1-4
CASSLRAGTGEKLFF
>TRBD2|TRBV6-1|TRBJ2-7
CASSEGLAGGYEQYF
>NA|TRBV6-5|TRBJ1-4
CASSYMTGGEKLFF
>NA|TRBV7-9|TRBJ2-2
CASSLETQGTGELFF
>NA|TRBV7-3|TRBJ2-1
CASSLTGRVNEQFF
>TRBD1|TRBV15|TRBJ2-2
CATSSGQGAGGELFF
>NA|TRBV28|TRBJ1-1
CASSFVSAQAGRMEAFF
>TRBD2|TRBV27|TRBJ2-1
CASSSGLEFYEQFF
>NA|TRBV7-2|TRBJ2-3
CASSLAVSDTQYF
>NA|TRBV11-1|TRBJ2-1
CASSHLGGPYNEQFF
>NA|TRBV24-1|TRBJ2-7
CATSPTGPAGEQYF
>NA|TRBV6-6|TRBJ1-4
CASSYLGATNEKLFF
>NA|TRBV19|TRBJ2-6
CASTLGRRSGANVLTF
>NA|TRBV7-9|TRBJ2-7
CASSSGRGPTYEQYF
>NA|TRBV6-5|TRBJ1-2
CASSVDEGDYLVYTF
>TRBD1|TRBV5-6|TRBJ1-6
CASSSTWDRISSPLHF
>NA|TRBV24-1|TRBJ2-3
CATSDLGTHSTDTQYF
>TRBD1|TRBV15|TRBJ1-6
CATSRRQPGQTNSPLHF
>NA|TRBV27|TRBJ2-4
CATSDSDSAKNIQYF
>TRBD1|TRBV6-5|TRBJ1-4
CASSYSGTGKEKLFF
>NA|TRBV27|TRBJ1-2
CASSPTGAYGYTF
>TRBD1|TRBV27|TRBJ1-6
CASSHGQGRPSSYNSPLHF
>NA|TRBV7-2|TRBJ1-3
CASSLDVNTIYF
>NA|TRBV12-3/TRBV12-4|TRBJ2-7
CASSLEPRGAYEQYF
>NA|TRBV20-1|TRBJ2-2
CSATWTENTGELFF
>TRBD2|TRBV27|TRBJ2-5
CASSSGTSGGKETQYF
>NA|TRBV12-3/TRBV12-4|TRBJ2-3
CASSFGQETDTQYF
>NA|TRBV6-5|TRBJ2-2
CASSGGGELFF
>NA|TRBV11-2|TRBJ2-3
CASSLDPGARTDTQYF
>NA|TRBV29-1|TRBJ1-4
CSVVTPRREKLFF
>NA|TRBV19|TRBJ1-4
CASNRQVNEKLFF
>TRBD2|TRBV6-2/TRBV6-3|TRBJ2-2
CASSGDSGDTANTGELFF
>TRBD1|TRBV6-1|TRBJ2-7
CASIGGTATYEQYF
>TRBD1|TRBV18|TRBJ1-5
CASAGQTSNQPQHF
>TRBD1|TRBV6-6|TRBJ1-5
CASTEQGHQPQHF
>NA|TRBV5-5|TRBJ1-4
CASSLAGGGNEKLFF
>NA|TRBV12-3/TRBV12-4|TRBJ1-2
CASSPSDRLYTF
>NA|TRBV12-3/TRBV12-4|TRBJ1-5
CASSFGGGRNQPQHF
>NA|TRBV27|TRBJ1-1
CASSLRGLNTEAFF
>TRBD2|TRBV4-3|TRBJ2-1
CASSQDLAGWSYNEQFF
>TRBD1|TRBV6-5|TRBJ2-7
CASSYGTGYEQYF
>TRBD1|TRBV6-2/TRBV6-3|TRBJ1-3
CASSNRGTGNTIYF
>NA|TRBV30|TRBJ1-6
CAWSGAVDYNSPLHF